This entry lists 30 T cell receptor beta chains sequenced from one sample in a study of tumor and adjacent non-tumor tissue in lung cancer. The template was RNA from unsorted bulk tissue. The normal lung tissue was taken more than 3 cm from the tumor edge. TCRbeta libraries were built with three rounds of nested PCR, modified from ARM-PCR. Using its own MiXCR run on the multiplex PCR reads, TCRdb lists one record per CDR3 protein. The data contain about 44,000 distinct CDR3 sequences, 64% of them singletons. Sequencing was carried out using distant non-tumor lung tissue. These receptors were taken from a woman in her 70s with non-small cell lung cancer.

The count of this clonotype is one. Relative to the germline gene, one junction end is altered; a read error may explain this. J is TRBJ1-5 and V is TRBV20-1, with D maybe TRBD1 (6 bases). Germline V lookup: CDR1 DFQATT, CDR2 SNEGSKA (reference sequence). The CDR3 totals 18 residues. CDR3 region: CNARDKDRGWYSNQPQHF. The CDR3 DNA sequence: TGCAATGCTAGAGATAAGGACAGAGGGTGGTATAGCAATCAGCCCCAGCATTTT.

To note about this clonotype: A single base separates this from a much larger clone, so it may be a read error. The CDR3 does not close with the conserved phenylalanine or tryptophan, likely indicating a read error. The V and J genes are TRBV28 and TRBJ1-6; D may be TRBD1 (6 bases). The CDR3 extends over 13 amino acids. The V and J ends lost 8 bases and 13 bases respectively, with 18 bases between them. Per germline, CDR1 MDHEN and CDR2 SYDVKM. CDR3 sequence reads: CASLGTRSSPLHL. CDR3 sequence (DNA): TGTGCCAGCCTCGGGACACGGTCCTCCCCCCTCCACCTT.

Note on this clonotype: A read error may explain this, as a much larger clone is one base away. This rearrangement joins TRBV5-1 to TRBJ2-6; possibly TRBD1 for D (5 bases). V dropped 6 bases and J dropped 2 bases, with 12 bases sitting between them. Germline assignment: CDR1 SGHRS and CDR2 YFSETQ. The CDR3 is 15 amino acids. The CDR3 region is CASITGATGANVLTF. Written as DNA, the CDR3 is TGCGCCAGCATCACAGGTGCTACTGGGGCCAACGTCCTGACTTTC.

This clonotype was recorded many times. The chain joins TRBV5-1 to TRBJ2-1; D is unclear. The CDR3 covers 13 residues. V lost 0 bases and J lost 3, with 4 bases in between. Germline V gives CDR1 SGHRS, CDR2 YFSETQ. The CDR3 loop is CASSLEDYNEQFF. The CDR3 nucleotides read TGCGCCAGCAGCTTGGAGGACTACAATGAGCAGTTCTTC.

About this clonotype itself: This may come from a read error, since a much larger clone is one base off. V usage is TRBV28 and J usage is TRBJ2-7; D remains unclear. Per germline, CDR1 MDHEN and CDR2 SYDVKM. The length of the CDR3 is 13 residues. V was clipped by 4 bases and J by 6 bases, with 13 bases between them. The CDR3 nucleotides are TGTGCCAGCAGTTATACAGTCAACTGCGAGCAGTACTTC. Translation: CASSYTVNCEQYF.

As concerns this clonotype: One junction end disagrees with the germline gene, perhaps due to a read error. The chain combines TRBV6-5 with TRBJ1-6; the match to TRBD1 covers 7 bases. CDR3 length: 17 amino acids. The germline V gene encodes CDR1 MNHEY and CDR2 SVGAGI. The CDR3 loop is CASSQGGGNSYKSPLYF. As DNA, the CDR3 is TGTGCCAGCAGTCAGGGAGGGGGCAACTCCTATAAATCACCCCTCTACTTT.

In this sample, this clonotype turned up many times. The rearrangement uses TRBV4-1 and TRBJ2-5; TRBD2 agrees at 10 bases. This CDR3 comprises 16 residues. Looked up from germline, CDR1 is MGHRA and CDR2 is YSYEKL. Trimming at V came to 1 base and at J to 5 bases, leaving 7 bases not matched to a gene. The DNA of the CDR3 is TGCGCCAGCAGCCAAGCGGGGAGCGGGAGGGTGGAGACCCAGTACTTC. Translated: CASSQAGSGRVETQYF.

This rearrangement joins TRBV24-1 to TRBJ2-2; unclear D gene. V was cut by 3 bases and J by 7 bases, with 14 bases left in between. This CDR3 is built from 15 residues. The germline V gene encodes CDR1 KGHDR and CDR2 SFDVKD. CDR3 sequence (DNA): TGTGCCACCAGTGATCCCTTCGGCACAAACGGGGAGCTGTTTTTT. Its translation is CATSDPFGTNGELFF.

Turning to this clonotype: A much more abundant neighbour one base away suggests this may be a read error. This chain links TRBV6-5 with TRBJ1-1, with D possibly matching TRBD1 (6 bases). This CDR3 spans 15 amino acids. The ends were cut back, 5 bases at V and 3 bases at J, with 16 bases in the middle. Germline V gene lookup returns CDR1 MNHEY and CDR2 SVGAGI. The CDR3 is CASSPGEGGYTEAFF. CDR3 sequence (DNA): TGTGCCAGCAGTCCGGGAGAGGGGGGCTACACTGAAGCTTTCTTT.

The CDR3 DNA is TGCTGCAGCAGCTTACTAGCGGGATCAAGGGATGAGCAGTTCTTC. Residues: CCSSLLAGSRDEQFF. The genes are TRBV5-1 and TRBJ2-1; 10 nucleotides agree with TRBD2. The CDR3 has 15 amino acids. Germline V gene sequence: CDR1 SGHRS, CDR2 YFSETQ. The full variable domain, with the rest looked up from reference TRBV5-1 and TRBJ2-1, is KAGVTQTPRYLIKTRGQQVTLSCSPISGHRSVSWYQQTPGQGLQFLFEYFSETQRNKGNFPGRFSGRQFSNSRSEMNVSTLELGDSALYLCCSSLLAGSRDEQFFGPGTRLTVL.

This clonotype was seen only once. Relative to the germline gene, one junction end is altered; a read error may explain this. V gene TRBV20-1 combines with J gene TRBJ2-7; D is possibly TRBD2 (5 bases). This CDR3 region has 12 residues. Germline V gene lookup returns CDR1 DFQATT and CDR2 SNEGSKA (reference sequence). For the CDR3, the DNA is TGCAGTGCTACAGGACTCCCGGACGAGCGGTACTTC. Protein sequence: CSATGLPDERYF.

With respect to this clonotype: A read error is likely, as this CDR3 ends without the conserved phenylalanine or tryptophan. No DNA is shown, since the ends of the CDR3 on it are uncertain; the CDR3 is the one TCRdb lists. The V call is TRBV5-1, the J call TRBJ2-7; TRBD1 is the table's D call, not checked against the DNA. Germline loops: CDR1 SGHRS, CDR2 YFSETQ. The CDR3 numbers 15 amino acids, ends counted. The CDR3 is CASSLGPGGGYEQYL.

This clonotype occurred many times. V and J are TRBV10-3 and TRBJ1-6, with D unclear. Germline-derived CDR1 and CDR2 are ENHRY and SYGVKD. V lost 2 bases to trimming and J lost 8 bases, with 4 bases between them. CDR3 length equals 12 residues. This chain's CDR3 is CAISEVDSPLHF. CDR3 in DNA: TGTGCCATCAGTGAGGTGGATTCACCCCTCCACTTT.

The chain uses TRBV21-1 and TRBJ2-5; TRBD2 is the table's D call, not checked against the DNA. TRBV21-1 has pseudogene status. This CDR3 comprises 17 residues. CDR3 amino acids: CASSKGLAGTVQVTQYF. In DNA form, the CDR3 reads TGTGCCAGCAGTAAGGGACTAGCGGGGACGGTCCAAGTGACCCAGTACTTC.

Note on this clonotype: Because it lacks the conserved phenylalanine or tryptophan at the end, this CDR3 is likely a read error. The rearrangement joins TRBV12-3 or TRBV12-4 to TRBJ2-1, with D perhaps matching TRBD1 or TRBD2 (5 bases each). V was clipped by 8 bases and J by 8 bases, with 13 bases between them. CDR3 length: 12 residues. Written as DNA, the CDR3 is TGTGCCAGCGGTTCTCGGGGCGATGAGCAGTTCCTC. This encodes CASGSRGDEQFL.

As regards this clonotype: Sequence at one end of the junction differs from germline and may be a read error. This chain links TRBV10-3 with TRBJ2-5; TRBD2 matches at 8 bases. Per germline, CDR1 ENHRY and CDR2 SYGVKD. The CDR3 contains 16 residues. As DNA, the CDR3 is TGTGTCATCCGGGGAGGCAGCGGGGGACTAGAAGATACCCAGTACTTC. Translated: CVIRGGSGGLEDTQYF.

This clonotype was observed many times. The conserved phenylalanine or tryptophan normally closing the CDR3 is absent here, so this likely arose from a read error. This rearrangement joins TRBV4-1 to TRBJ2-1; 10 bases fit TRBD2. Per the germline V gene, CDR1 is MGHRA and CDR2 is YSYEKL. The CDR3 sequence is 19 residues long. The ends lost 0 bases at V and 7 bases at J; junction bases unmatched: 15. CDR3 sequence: CASSQDPPSSGRRTNEQFS. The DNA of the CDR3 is TGCGCCAGCAGCCAAGATCCCCCGTCTAGCGGGAGACGGACAAATGAGCAGTTCTCC.

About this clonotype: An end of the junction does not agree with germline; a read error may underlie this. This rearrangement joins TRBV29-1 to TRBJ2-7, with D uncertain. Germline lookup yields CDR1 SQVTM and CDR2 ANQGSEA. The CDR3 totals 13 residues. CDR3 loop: CNVELDPPYEQYF. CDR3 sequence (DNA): TGTAACGTTGAACTCGACCCACCCTACGAGCAGTATTTC.

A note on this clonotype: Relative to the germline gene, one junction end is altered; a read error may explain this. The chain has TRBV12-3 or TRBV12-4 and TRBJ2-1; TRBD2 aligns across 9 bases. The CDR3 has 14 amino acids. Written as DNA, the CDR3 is TGTGTCAGCAGTGATAGCGGGAGCAGTAATGAGCAGTTCTTC. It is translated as CVSSDSGSSNEQFF.

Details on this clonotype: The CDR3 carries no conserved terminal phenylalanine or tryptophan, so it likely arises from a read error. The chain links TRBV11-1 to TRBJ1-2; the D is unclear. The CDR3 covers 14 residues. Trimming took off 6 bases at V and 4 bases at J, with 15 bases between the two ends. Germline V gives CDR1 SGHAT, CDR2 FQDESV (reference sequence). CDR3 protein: CASSHSRVGYGYTS. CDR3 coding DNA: TGTGCCAGCAGTCATTCTAGAGTTGGCTATGGCTACACCTCC.

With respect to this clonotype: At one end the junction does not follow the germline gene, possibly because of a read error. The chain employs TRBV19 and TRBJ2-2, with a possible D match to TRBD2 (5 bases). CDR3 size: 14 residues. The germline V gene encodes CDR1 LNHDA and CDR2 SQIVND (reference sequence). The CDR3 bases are TGTACCAGTAGTGTACTGGCCGACTACGGGGAACTGTTTTTT. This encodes CTSSVLADYGELFF. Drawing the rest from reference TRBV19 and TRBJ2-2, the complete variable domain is DGGITQSPKYLFRKEGQNVTLSCEQNLNHDAMYWYRQDPGQGLRLIYYSQIVNDFQKGDIAEGYSVSREKKESFPLTVTSAQKNPTAFYLCTSSVLADYGELFFGEGSRLTVL.

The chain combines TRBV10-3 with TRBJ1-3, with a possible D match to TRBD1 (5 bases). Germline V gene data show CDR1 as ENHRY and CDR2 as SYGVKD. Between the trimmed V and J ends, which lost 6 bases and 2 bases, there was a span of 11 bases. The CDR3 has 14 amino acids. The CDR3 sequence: CAIRGRGTGNTIYF. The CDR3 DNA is TGTGCCATCAGGGGACGGGGGACTGGAAACACCATATATTTT.

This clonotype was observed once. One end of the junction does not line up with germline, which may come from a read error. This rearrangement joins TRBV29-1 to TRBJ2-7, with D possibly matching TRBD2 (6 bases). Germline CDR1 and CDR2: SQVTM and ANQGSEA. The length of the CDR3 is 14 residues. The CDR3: CSVELAGSSYEQYF. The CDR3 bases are TGCAGCGTTGAACTTGCGGGGAGCTCCTACGAGCAATACTTC.

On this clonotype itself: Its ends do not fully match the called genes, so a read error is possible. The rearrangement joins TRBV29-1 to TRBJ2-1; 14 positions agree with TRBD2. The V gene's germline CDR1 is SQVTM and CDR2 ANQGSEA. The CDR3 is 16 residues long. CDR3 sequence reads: CSVARGGTSGREEQFF. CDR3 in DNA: TGCAGTGTTGCCCGGGGGGGGACTAGCGGGAGAGAGGAGCAGTTCTTC.

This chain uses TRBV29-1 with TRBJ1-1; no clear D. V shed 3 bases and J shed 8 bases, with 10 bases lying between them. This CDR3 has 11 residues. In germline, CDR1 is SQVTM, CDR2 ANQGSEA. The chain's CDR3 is CSVEVGTEAFF. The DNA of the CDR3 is TGCAGCGTTGAGGTGGGCACCGAAGCTTTCTTT. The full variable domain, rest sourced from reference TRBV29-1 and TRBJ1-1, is SAVISQKPSRDICQRGTSLTIQCQVDSQVTMMFWYRQQPGQSLTLIATANQGSEATYESGFVIDKFPISRPNLTFSTLTVSNMSPEDSSIYLCSVEVGTEAFFGQGTRLTVV.

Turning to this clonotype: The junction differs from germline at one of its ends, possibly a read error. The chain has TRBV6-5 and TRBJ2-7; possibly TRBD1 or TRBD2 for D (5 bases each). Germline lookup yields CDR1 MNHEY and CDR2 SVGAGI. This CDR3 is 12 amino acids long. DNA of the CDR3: TGTGCCGCCGGGACGGTAACCTACGTGCAGCACTTC. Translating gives CAAGTVTYVQHF.

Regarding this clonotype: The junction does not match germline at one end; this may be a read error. The CDR3: CAGSQCLPTNEKLFF. CDR3 nucleotides: TGCGCCGGCAGTCAATGTCTCCCAACTAATGAAAAACTGTTTTTT. This chain connects TRBV23-1 to TRBJ1-4; D unclear. TRBV23-1 is an open reading frame, and its role is uncertain. The CDR3 runs 15 residues.

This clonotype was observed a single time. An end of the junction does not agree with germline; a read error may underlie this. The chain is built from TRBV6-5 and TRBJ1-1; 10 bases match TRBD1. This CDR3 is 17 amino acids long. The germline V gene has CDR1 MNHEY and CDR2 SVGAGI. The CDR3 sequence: CVSRPKTGGLLGTEAFF. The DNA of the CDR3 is TGTGTCAGCAGACCGAAGACAGGGGGCTTATTGGGAACCGAAGCTTTCTTT.

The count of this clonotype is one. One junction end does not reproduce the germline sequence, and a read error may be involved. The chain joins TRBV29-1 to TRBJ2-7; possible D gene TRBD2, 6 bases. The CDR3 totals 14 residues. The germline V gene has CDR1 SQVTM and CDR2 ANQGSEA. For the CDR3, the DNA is TGCAACGTTGAAGGGTGGGGAGGAACCTACGAGCAGTACTTC. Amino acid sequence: CNVEGWGGTYEQYF.

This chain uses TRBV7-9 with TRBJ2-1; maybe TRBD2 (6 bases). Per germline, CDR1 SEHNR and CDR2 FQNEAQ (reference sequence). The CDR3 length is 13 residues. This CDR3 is CSTSHKGLGEQFF. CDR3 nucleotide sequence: TGTTCGACTAGTCACAAAGGGTTGGGCGAGCAGTTCTTC.